This TCR beta chain was identified during a study of blood T cell repertoires in COVID-19. About the research overall: The samples span acute and convalescent COVID-19 from the United States, Italy and Spain. T cells, B-cell-depleted T cells, or PBMCs provided the cDNA or gDNA that served as material.

V lost 7 bases and J 1 base, leaving 13 bases between the germline ends. The CDR3 covers 15 residues. Germline CDR1 reads LGHDT; CDR2 reads YNNKEL (reference sequence). Original methodology: Amplifying reference gene primers gave estimates of nucleated cell counts. Data came from immunoSEQ multiplex PCR; TCRdb stores just in-frame clones and leaves some out. From that table come the V and J calls and clone size; the DNA was used to work out D and trimming. The sample contains 10,000 to 15,000 clones, around 85% of which appear only once. The count of this clone is one. The clonotype was recovered from a human donor in a cohort sampled during active COVID-19. Sequencing was carried out using peripheral blood. The chain has TRBV3-1 (or the pseudogene TRBV3-2) and TRBJ2-2; perhaps TRBD2 as D (6 bases). The CDR3 DNA is TGTGCCAGCAAACTAGGCGGGGTGAACACCGGGGAGCTGTTTTTT. As protein: CASKLGGVNTGELFF.